Listed here are 9 T cell receptor beta chains from one sample, sequenced in a study of T cells in Graves' hyperthyroidism and ophthalmopathy. TCR beta CDR3 regions were amplified from RNA. The HTBI primer set served for first-round RT-PCR of the TCR CDR3. TCRdb ran MiXCR on the multiplex PCR reads and lists one entry per CDR3 protein. The sample includes more than 500,000 distinct CDR3 sequences, under 15% seen only once; the top ten take about 4.5%. The sample taken for sequencing was blood. Source of these receptors: a woman aged 40 to 50 with Graves' ophthalmopathy.

This clonotype was found many times. The chain combines TRBV5-1 with TRBJ2-7; possibly TRBD1 or TRBD2 for D (5 bases each). The V end was cut by 3 bases, the J end by 7 bases, with 11 bases between. Germline loops: CDR1 SGHRS, CDR2 YFSETQ. The CDR3 length is 12 residues. CDR3 loop: CASSYTGGEQYF. As DNA, the CDR3 is TGCGCCAGCAGCTACACAGGAGGTGAGCAGTACTTC.

This clonotype was observed many times. The chain joins TRBV5-5 to TRBJ1-5; D not resolved. The germline gives CDR1 SGHKS, CDR2 YYEKEE (reference sequence). Between the trimmed V and J ends, which lost 0 bases and 1 base, there was a span of 11 bases. The CDR3 runs to 16 residues. CDR3 DNA: TGTGCCAGCAGCTTGGGGGTACACGGAAGCAATCAGCCCCAGCATTTT. Its translation is CASSLGVHGSNQPQHF.

Many counts were recorded for this clonotype. The chain joins TRBV11-3 to TRBJ2-2; D is uncertain. CDR3 size: 15 residues. Germline-derived CDR1 and CDR2 are SGHNT and YENEEA. The V end was cut by 0 bases, the J end by 7 bases, with 12 bases between. DNA for the CDR3: TGTGCCAGCAGCTTAGAAGGGTTTGAGCTCGGGGAGCTGTTTTTT. It translates to CASSLEGFELGELFF. The entire variable domain, with the rest obtained from reference TRBV11-3 and TRBJ2-2, is as follows: EAGVVQSPRYKIIEKKQPVAFWCNPISGHNTLYWYLQNLGQGPELLIRYENEEAVDDSQLPKDRFSAERLKGVDSTLKIQPAELGDSAVYLCASSLEGFELGELFFGEGSRLTVL.

This clonotype was seen at least ten times. The chain uses TRBV11-1 and TRBJ1-2; tentatively, D is TRBD1 (6 bases). Deletions cut 7 bases from V and 0 bases from J, with 18 bases between. The CDR3 consists of 16 residues. CDR1 and CDR2 (germline): SGHAT, FQDESV (reference sequence). Here the CDR3 DNA reads TGTGCCAGCACCTCTGGACCGGACAGATCTAACTATGGCTACACCTTC. Its translation is CASTSGPDRSNYGYTF.

In its sample, this clonotype was seen a few times. The CDR3 is CAWSVLAGNLEQYF. In DNA, the CDR3 is TGTGCCTGGAGTGTACTGGCCGGGAATCTCGAGCAGTACTTC. V usage is TRBV30 and J usage is TRBJ2-7; tentatively, D is TRBD2 (5 bases). V was trimmed by 0 bases and J by 6 bases, leaving 15 bases between them. From germline, CDR1 is GTSNPN and CDR2 SVGIG (reference sequence). The CDR3 extends over 14 amino acids.

The rearrangement uses TRBV29-1 and TRBJ2-2; TRBD2 matches 10 bases. The CDR3 extends over 13 amino acids. Germline V gene lookup returns CDR1 SQVTM and CDR2 ANQGSEA. The junction had 4 bases not matched to a gene; V was cut back by 7 bases and J by 5 bases. The CDR3 sequence: CSGSGRVTGELFF. The CDR3 coding sequence is TGCAGCGGGAGCGGGAGGGTTACCGGGGAGCTGTTTTTT.

This clonotype turned up a few times. V gene TRBV20-1 combines with J gene TRBJ1-2; TRBD1 matches at 7 bases. The ends lost 6 bases at V and 3 bases at J; junction bases unmatched: 4. Germline loops: CDR1 DFQATT, CDR2 SNEGSKA (reference sequence). CDR3 size: 12 residues. CDR3 in amino acids: CSAWDRDYGYTF. CDR3 DNA sequence: TGCAGTGCCTGGGACAGAGACTATGGCTACACCTTC.

This chain uses TRBV7-8 with TRBJ1-1; possibly TRBD1 for D (6 bases). The CDR3 is 14 residues long. Germline V lookup: CDR1 SGHVS, CDR2 FQNEAQ. V shed 2 bases and J shed 7 bases, with 14 bases lying between them. The CDR3 loop is CASSLLWTVDEAFF. CDR3 coding DNA: TGTGCCAGCAGCTTATTATGGACAGTAGATGAAGCTTTCTTT.

This clonotype appeared a few times. The DNA of the CDR3 is TGTGCCAGCAGTGATGGGCAGGGACGCGGCTACACCTTC. Protein sequence: CASSDGQGRGYTF. The V call is TRBV6-1, the J call TRBJ1-2; TRBD1 is a possible D gene (5 bases). The CDR3 runs 13 residues. V lost 3 bases and J lost 8, with 13 bases in between. CDR1 and CDR2 from the germline V gene are MNHNS and SASEGT.